The 11 T cell receptor beta chains below were found in one sample sequenced in a study of blood T cell repertoires in COVID-19. Measured with immunoSEQ multiplex PCR; TCRdb has only the in-frame clones, and not every one. Of under 200,000 clones in the sample, just under 85% were seen once. Sequenced material: peripheral blood. Every receptor here comes from an elderly woman with COVID-19, enrolled during active disease.

The rearrangement uses TRBV6-5 and TRBJ2-7, with 9 bases lining up with TRBD2. Trimming took 0 bases from V and 2 from J; bases not matched to a gene: 5. Germline-derived CDR1 and CDR2 are MNHEY and SVGAGI. This CDR3 contains 16 residues. CDR3 loop: CASSYSKRGATYEQYF. The DNA for the CDR3 is TGTGCCAGCAGTTACTCGAAGCGGGGGGCTACCTACGAGCAGTACTTC.

This rearrangement joins TRBV7-8 to TRBJ1-5; no clear D gene. V shed 5 bases and J shed 3 bases, with 17 bases lying between them. This CDR3 spans 16 amino acids. CDR1 is SGHVS, CDR2 FQNEAQ, per germline. CDR3 region: CASSPGPGGNNQPQHF. The DNA for the CDR3 is TGTGCCAGCAGCCCCGGGCCCGGCGGGAACAATCAGCCCCAGCATTTT.

This chain uses TRBV9 with TRBJ2-3; no reliable D call. V lost 0 bases, J lost 2 bases, and 4 bases lay in between. CDR1 and CDR2 from the germline V gene are SGDLS and YYNGEE. The CDR3 sequence is 13 residues long. CDR3: CASSVALTDTQYF. In nucleotides, the CDR3 is TGTGCCAGCAGCGTAGCCCTCACAGATACGCAGTATTTT. Variable domain in full (rest from reference TRBV9 and TRBJ2-3): DSGVTQTPKHLITATGQRVTLRCSPRSGDLSVYWYQQSLDQGLQFLIQYYNGEERAKGNILERFSAQQFPDLHSELNLSSLELGDSALYFCASSVALTDTQYFGPGTRLTVL.

This sequence joins TRBV18 and TRBJ1-4; TRBD1 matches at 12 bases. The CDR3 length is 18 residues. The V gene's germline CDR1 is KGHSH and CDR2 LQKENI. V gave up 3 bases and J gave up 0 bases; unmatched junction bases: 5. CDR3 residues: CASSPMGQGAATNEKLFF. The DNA of the CDR3 is TGTGCCAGCTCACCGATGGGACAGGGGGCTGCAACTAATGAAAAACTGTTTTTT.

This clone was recorded only once. The chain carries TRBV27 and TRBJ1-2; a weak D match, TRBD1 (6 bases). Germline CDR1 reads MNHEY; CDR2 reads SMNVEV (reference sequence). The CDR3 loop spans 15 amino acids. The germline V and J ends were trimmed by 4 bases and 4 bases, with 16 bases remaining between them. CDR3 loop: CASSSLRGQFYGYTF. Here the CDR3 DNA reads TGTGCCAGCAGTTCCCTCCGCGGACAGTTCTATGGCTACACCTTC.

In its sample, this clone was seen many times. The chain links TRBV5-1 to TRBJ2-5; D perhaps matches TRBD2 (6 bases). CDR1 and CDR2 (germline): SGHRS, YFSETQ. The V and J ends lost 0 bases and 5 bases respectively, with 11 bases between them. This CDR3 spans 14 amino acids. The CDR3 spells CASSLGSGGETQYF. CDR3 bases: TGCGCCAGCAGCTTGGGATCCGGGGGTGAGACCCAGTACTTC.

This chain links TRBV5-1 with TRBJ2-3; 10 bases fit TRBD1. Germline CDR1 reads SGHRS; CDR2 reads YFSETQ. V was clipped by 5 bases and J by 3 bases; unmatched bases: 6. CDR3 length equals 15 residues. Here the CDR3 DNA reads TGCGCCAGCAGGGCCGACAGGGGGCTAACAGATACGCAGTATTTT. Protein: CASRADRGLTDTQYF.

The chain links TRBV4-2 to TRBJ1-1; D might be TRBD1 (6 bases). V was pared by 4 bases and J by 5 bases, with 17 bases between. Germline V gene sequence: CDR1 LGHNA, CDR2 YNFKEQ. The CDR3 spans 15 residues. CDR3 protein: CASSPQSTRGTEAFF. Here the CDR3 DNA reads TGTGCCAGCAGCCCCCAGTCAACAAGGGGGACTGAAGCTTTCTTT.

The chain combines TRBV28 with TRBJ2-2; D ambiguous. The V end was cut by 3 bases, the J end by 5 bases, with 10 bases between. CDR3 length equals 14 residues. Germline-derived CDR1 and CDR2 are MDHEN and SYDVKM. The CDR3 region is CASSFVRATGELFF. The DNA of the CDR3 is TGTGCCAGCAGTTTTGTCCGCGCTACCGGGGAGCTGTTTTTT.

About this clone: In the same sample, other DNA sequences code for this CDR3. The genes are TRBV5-1 and TRBJ1-2; D perhaps matches TRBD1 (5 bases). In germline, CDR1 is SGHRS, CDR2 YFSETQ. The V end was cut by 3 bases, the J end by 2 bases, with 8 bases between. The CDR3 spans 13 residues. As DNA, the CDR3 is TGCGCCAGCAGCTCTCAGGGCAACTATGGCTACACCTTC. Amino acid sequence: CASSSQGNYGYTF.

The rearrangement joins TRBV3-1 (or the pseudogene TRBV3-2) to TRBJ2-2; possible D gene TRBD1, 6 bases. Trimming shortened V by 3 bases and J by 4 bases, and 9 bases separated the two germline ends. The CDR3 has 14 residues. Germline lookup yields CDR1 LGHDT and CDR2 YNNKEL (reference sequence). CDR3 in amino acids: CASSHLGGTGELFF. In DNA, the CDR3 is TGTGCCAGCAGCCATCTAGGGGGCACCGGGGAGCTGTTTTTT.